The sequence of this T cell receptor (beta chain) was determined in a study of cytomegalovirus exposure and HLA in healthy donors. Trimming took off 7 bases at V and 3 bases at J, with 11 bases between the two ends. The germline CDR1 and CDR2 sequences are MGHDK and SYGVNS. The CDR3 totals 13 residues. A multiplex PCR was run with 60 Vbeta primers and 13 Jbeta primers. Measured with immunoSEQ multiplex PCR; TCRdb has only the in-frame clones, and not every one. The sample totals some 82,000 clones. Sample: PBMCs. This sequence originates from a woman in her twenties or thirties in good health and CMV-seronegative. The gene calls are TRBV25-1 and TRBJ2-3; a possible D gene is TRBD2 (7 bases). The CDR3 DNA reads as TGTGCCAGCATGGGGGGGGCGACAGATACGCAGTATTTT. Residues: CASMGGATDTQYF.